The text below deals with one TCR beta chain. Its target is unknown. Generated by immunoSEQ multiplex PCR, the TCRdb table keeps only in-frame clones and is missing some. The repertoire includes 140,000 or so clones, more than 90% of them detected once, and over 1.5% sits in the top ten. The data belong to a study of T cell responses to AZD1222 COVID-19 vaccine. Study findings and constraints: Among those given AZD1222, only six were seropositive at baseline. Nearly half of spike-specific TCRs reportedly target variant regions that are unmutated in the B.1.351 and B.1.1.7 variants.

Sequencing used peripheral blood, obtained on day 0 of AZD1222 vaccination. This receptor was identified in an adult in good health.

This CDR3 is CASSTGTGLSSGNTIYF. As DNA, the CDR3 is TGCGCCAGCAGCACCGGGACAGGGCTTAGCTCTGGAAACACCATATATTTT. The chain couples TRBV5-1 to TRBJ1-3, with 9 bases that match TRBD1. The CDR3 loop spans 17 amino acids. Germline-derived CDR1 and CDR2 are SGHRS and YFSETQ. J was trimmed by 0 bases and V by 4 bases; bases with no gene match: 8. Full variable domain (missing parts from reference TRBV5-1 and TRBJ1-3): KAGVTQTPRYLIKTRGQQVTLSCSPISGHRSVSWYQQTPGQGLQFLFEYFSETQRNKGNFPGRFSGRQFSNSRSEMNVSTLELGDSALYLCASSTGTGLSSGNTIYFGEGSWLTVV.